This is a list of T cell receptor beta chains from one sample in a study of CD8+ T cells in alopecia areata. Profiling relied on immunoSEQ multiplex PCR, and the TCRdb table lists in-frame clones only, not all of them. The sample holds more than 100,000 clones, around three fifths seen once. Material: CD4+ T cells sorted from blood, obtained at week 0. These receptors were obtained from a human donor with alopecia areata. CDR3s include the opening cysteine and the closing phenylalanine or tryptophan. D genes are given only for firm matches. Clone size appears in some rows only: once, few, many, or a class for an expanded clone.

v_gene	j_gene	abundance	d_gene	CDR3nt	CDR3aa
TRBV11-2	TRBJ2-7	few	TRBD2	TGTGCCAGCAGCTTACGATTCGGCGGGAGGGCCTACGAGCAGTACTTC	CASSLRFGGRAYEQYF
TRBV2	TRBJ2-1	.	TRBD2	TGTGCCAGCATGGGCCAAGCGGGGGTAAATGAGCAGTTCTTC	CASMGQAGVNEQFF
TRBV5-1	TRBJ2-1	.	.	TGCGCCAGCAGCTCTCGGGTGAGCTCCTACAATGAGCAGTTCTTC	CASSSRVSSYNEQFF
TRBV27	TRBJ1-5	.	.	TGTGCCAGCGGGAGGACCGGTCTGCGTAATCAGCCCCAGCATTTT	CASGRTGLRNQPQHF
TRBV21-1	TRBJ2-5	.	.	TGTGCCAGCAGCACCCGGGAAACGACTAGCGGGGGGATGTCCCAGTACTTC	CASSTRETTSGGMSQYF
TRBV5-1	TRBJ2-5	few	.	TGCGCCAGCAGCCGGACTCCAGAGAGGGGGATCCAAGAGACCCAGTACTTC	CASSRTPERGIQETQYF
TRBV28	TRBJ2-7	.	.	TGTGCCAGCAGTTTAAGTCTAAGAGACGAGCAGTACTTC	CASSLSLRDEQYF
TRBV6-6	TRBJ2-6	few	.	TGTGCCAGCAGTTTCAACAACGTCCTGACTTTC	CASSFNNVLTF
TRBV10-3	TRBJ1-2	.	TRBD1	TGTGCCATCCTGGACAGGGTTAACTATGGCTACACCTTC	CAILDRVNYGYTF
TRBV4-1	TRBJ1-1	.	.	TGCGCCAGCAGCCAAGATTTAGGGATAGCTTTCTTT	CASSQDLGIAFF
TRBV5-1	TRBJ2-5	once	TRBD1	TGCGCCAGCAGCTTTCGGACAGGAAACCAAGAGACCCAGTACTTC	CASSFRTGNQETQYF
TRBV15	TRBJ1-4	.	.	TGTGCCACCAGCAAAGGACTCCAGAATGAAAAACTGTTTTTT	CATSKGLQNEKLFF
TRBV9	TRBJ1-2	.	.	TGTGCCAGCAGCGTAGGACAGACGACGAACTATGGCTACACCTTC	CASSVGQTTNYGYTF
TRBV19	TRBJ2-1	.	TRBD2	TGTGCCAGTAGTCAGCGGGAGTCCTACAATGAGCAGTTCTTC	CASSQRESYNEQFF
TRBV27	TRBJ2-1	.	.	TGTGCCAGCAGTGGGCGGTACGCATCAGACAATGAGCAGTTCTTC	CASSGRYASDNEQFF
TRBV29-1	TRBJ2-3	.	TRBD2	TGCAGCGTTGACGGCGGGGGGCCTAGCACAGATACGCAGTATTTT	CSVDGGGPSTDTQYF
TRBV5-1	TRBJ2-7	.	TRBD1	TGCGCCAGCAGCTTGTGGGGACAGGGGTACGAGCAGTACTTC	CASSLWGQGYEQYF
TRBV11-2	TRBJ2-1	.	TRBD2	TGTGCCAGCAGTCTAGCGGGGGGGCAGGATGAGCAGTTCTTC	CASSLAGGQDEQFF
TRBV9	TRBJ1-5	few	.	TGTGCCAGCAGCGAACAGGCGATTGAGCAGCCCCAGCATTTT	CASSEQAIEQPQHF
TRBV7-6	TRBJ2-3	few	.	TGTGCCAGCAGCTTGGGCCTCGGGTTAGGCGGAGATACGCAGTATTTT	CASSLGLGLGGDTQYF
TRBV6-1	TRBJ1-1	once	.	TGTGCCAGCAGGCAAGCCCAGGGTTCTGAAGCTTTCTTT	CASRQAQGSEAFF
TRBV7-2	TRBJ1-1	.	.	TGTGCCAGCAGCATCCAGCAGAACACTGAAGCTTTCTTT	CASSIQQNTEAFF
TRBV7-8	TRBJ1-5	.	.	TGTGCCAGCAGCTCGACCTATTTAGAGCCCCAGCATTTT	CASSSTYLEPQHF
TRBV9	TRBJ2-7	.	.	TGTGCCAGCAGCGTAAAACCGGGACAAACTATGTACTTC	CASSVKPGQTMYF
TRBV18	TRBJ2-1	.	.	TGTGCCAGCTCACCACCGGGCCAGGGGATGTATGAGCAGTTCTTC	CASSPPGQGMYEQFF
TRBV27	TRBJ1-1	.	TRBD1	TGTGCCAGCAGTTTTGTAAAGGGGGCGAACACTGAAGCTTTCTTT	CASSFVKGANTEAFF
TRBV5-4	TRBJ2-5	.	TRBD1	TGTGCCAGCAAGGGACAGACCCAAGAGACCCAGTACTTC	CASKGQTQETQYF
TRBV2	TRBJ2-4	.	.	TGTGCCAGCAGTACTTTGATTCAGTACTTC	CASSTLIQYF
TRBV7-9	TRBJ2-2	.	.	TGTGCCAGCAGCGACCCGGGCACCGGGGAGCTGTTTTTT	CASSDPGTGELFF
TRBV5-1	TRBJ2-3	few	TRBD2	TGCGCCAGCAGCTCCTCCCGTGGGCTAGCGGGAGAAGCAGATACGCAGTATTTT	CASSSSRGLAGEADTQYF
TRBV6-5	TRBJ2-3	.	.	TGTGCCACCCGGACTCAGGTTACAGATACGCAGTATTTT	CATRTQVTDTQYF
TRBV28	TRBJ1-1	.	.	TGTGCCAGCAGCACAGGGAAAACTGAAGCTTTCTTT	CASSTGKTEAFF
TRBV7-2	TRBJ2-5	.	.	TGTGCCAGCAGCTCACGGACAGCCTTCCAAGAGACCCAGTACTTC	CASSSRTAFQETQYF
TRBV10-3	TRBJ2-1	.	.	TGTGCCATCAGTCAAATATACAATGAGCAGTTCTTC	CAISQIYNEQFF
TRBV6-1	TRBJ2-5	.	.	TGTGCCAGCAGTGAGGGGCTCCAAGAGACCCAGTACTTC	CASSEGLQETQYF
TRBV7-3	TRBJ2-3	.	.	TGTGCCAGCAGCTTATATGGTTCCGGGGCAGGGGGCACAGATACGCAGTATTTT	CASSLYGSGAGGTDTQYF
TRBV28	TRBJ1-5	.	.	TGTGCCAGCAGTTTACGTGCAGGGTTCAGGCAGCCCCAGCATTTT	CASSLRAGFRQPQHF
TRBV4-1	TRBJ2-5	.	.	TGCGCCAGCAGCGCCGCGACAGTTGCGTACCAAGAGACCCAGTACTTC	CASSAATVAYQETQYF
TRBV25-1	TRBJ2-7	.	TRBD1	TGTGCCAGCAGTGTACCGGAGGGACAGGGAAGGATCTACGAGCAGTACTTC	CASSVPEGQGRIYEQYF
TRBV10-3	TRBJ2-3	few	TRBD2	TGTGCCACAAAGGGACTAGCGGGAGTTGATACGCAGTATTTT	CATKGLAGVDTQYF
TRBV5-3	TRBJ2-5	.	.	TGTGCCAGAAGCTTTTTCCGACAGCGGTACCAAGAGACCCAGTACTTC	CARSFFRQRYQETQYF